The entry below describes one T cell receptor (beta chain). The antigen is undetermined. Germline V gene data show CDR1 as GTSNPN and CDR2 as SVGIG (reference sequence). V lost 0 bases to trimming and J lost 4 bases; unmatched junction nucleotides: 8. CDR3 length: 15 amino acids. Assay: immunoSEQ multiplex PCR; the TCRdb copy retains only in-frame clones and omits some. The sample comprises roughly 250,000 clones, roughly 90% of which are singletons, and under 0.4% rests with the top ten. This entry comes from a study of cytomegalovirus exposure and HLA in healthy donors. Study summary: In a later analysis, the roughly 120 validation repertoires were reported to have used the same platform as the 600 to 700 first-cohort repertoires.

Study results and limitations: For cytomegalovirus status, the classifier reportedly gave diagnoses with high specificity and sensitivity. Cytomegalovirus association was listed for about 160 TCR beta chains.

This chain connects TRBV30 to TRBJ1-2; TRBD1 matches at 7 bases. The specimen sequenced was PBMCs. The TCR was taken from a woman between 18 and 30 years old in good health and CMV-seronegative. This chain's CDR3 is CAWSVLGTDRYGYTF. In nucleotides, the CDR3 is TGTGCCTGGAGTGTACTGGGGACAGATCGCTATGGCTACACCTTC.